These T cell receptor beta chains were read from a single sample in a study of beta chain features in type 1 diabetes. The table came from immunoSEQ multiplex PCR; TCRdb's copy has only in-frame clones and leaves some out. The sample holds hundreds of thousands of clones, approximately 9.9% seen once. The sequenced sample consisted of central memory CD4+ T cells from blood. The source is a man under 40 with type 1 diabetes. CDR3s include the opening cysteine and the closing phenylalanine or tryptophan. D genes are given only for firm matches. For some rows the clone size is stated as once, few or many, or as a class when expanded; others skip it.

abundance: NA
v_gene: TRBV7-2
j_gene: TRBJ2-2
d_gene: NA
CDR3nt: TGTGCCAGCAGCTTAGACTCGGACAGAGACACCGGGGAGCTGTTTTTT
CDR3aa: CASSLDSDRDTGELFF

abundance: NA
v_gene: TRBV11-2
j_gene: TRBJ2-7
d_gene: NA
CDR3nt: TGTGCCAGCAGCTTAGCGTGGGCCTACGAGCAGTACTTC
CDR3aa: CASSLAWAYEQYF

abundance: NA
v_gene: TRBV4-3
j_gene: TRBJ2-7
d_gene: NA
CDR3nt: TGCGCCAGCAGCCAAGGGGCCACAGGGAAATACGCCTACGAGCAGTACTTC
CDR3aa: CASSQGATGKYAYEQYF

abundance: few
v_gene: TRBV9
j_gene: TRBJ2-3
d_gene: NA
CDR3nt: TGTGCCAGCAGCGTAGGAGGGGGAGGGGATACGCAGTATTTT
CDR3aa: CASSVGGGGDTQYF

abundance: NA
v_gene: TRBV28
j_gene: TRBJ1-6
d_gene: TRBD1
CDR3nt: TGTGCCAGCAGGGCCGGACAGGTCGGAGGGACACCCCTCCACTTT
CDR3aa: CASRAGQVGGTPLHF

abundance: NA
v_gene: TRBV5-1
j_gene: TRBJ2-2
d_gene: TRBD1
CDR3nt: TGCGCCAGCAGCCCGGGACAGGGATCCACCGGGGAGCTGTTTTTT
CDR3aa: CASSPGQGSTGELFF

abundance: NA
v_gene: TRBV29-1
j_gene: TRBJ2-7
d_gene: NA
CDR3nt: TGCAGCGTTGAACAGGGGTCCTACGAGCAGTACTTC
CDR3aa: CSVEQGSYEQYF

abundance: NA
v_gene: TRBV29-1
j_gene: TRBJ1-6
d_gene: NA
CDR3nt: TGCAGCGTGCAACCAGACCCCCCGAATTCACCCCTCCACTTT
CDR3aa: CSVQPDPPNSPLHF

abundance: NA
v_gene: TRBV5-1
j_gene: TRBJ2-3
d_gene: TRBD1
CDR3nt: TGCGCCAGCAGCCGGGGACAGGGTACAGATACGCAGTATTTT
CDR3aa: CASSRGQGTDTQYF

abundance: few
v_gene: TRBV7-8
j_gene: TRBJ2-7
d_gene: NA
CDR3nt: TGTGCCAGCAGCCCTCCACTAGCCCACGAGCAGTACTTC
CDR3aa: CASSPPLAHEQYF

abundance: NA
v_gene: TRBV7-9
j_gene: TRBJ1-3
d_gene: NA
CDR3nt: TGTGCCAGCAGCTTTGGGCTCTCTGGAAACACCATATATTTT
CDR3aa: CASSFGLSGNTIYF

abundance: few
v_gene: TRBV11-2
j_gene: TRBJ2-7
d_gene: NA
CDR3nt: TGTGCCAGCAGCTTAAAGCCTGGGACGGTCGAGAGCTACGAGCAGTACTTC
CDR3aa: CASSLKPGTVESYEQYF

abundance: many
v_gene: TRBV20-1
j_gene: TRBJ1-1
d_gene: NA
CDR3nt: TGCAGTGTCGAATCGAATGAGGAAGCTTTCTTT
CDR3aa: CSVESNEEAFF

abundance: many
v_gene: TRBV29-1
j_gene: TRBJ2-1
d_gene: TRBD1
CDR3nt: TGCAGCGCGAAGCCCTTACAGGGGCCTCGCCACAATGAGCAGTTCTTC
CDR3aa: CSAKPLQGPRHNEQFF

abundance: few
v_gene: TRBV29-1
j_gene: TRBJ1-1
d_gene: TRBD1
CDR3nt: TGCAGCGCTGGACAGGGGAAGAACACTGAAGCTTTCTTT
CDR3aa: CSAGQGKNTEAFF

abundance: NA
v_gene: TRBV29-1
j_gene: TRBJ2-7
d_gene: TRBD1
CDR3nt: TGCAGCGTTGCTCCGGGACAGGGGGCGCACGAGCAGTACTTC
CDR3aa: CSVAPGQGAHEQYF

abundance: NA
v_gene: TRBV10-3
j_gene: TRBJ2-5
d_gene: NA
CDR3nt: TGTGCCATCAGTGATCAAGGGCGAGAGACCCAGTACTTC
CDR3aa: CAISDQGRETQYF

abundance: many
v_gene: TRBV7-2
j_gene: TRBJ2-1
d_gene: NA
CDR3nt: TGTGCCAGCAGCTTAGGGGGACGACGCGGGAAAAATGAGCAGTTCTTC
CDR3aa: CASSLGGRRGKNEQFF

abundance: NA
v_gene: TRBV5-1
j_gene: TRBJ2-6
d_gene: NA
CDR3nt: TGCGCCAGCAGCCTCGACGTGGGCCCTGGGGCCAACGTCCTGACTTTC
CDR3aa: CASSLDVGPGANVLTF

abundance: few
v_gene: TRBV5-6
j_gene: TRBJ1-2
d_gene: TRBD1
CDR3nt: TGTGCCAGCAGCTTGCGGGACAGAAACTATGGCTACACCTTC
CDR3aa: CASSLRDRNYGYTF

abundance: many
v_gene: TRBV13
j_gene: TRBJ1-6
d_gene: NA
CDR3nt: TGTGCCAGCAGCTTTTCGAGTAATAATTCACCCCTCCACTTT
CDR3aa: CASSFSSNNSPLHF

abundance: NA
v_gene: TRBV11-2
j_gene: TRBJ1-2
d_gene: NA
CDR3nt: TGTGCCAGCAGCCCCCAGGGCAGGGATGGCTACACCTTC
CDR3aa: CASSPQGRDGYTF

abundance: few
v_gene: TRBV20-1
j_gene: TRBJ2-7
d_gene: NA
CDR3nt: TGCAGTGCTGGGGCTCACGAGCAGTACTTC
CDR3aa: CSAGAHEQYF

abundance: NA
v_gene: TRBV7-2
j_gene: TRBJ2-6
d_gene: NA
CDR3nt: TGTGCCAGCAGCCCTGACTCTGGGGCCAACGTCCTGACTTTC
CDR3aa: CASSPDSGANVLTF

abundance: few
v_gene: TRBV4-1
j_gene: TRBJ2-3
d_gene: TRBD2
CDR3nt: TGCGCCAGCAGCCAAGGGACTAGCGGGGACGCAGATACGCAGTATTTT
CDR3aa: CASSQGTSGDADTQYF

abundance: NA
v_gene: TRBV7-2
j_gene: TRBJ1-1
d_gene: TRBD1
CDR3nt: TGTGCCAGCAGCACAAGACAGGGCTTGAGCACTGAAGCTTTCTTT
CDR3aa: CASSTRQGLSTEAFF

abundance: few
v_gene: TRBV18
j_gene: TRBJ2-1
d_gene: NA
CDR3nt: TGTGCCAGCTCTCTCCTTAACCCCGGGGGGCCCTACAATGAGCAGTTCTTC
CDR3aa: CASSLLNPGGPYNEQFF

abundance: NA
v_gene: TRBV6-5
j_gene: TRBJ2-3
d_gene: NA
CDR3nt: TGTGCCAGCAGTTTATTGGTAGCGGGCACAGATACGCAGTATTTT
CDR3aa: CASSLLVAGTDTQYF

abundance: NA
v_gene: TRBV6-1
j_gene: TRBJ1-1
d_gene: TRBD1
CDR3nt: TGTGCCAGCAGTTCGGGACAGGGGATGCCTGAAGCTTTCTTT
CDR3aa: CASSSGQGMPEAFF

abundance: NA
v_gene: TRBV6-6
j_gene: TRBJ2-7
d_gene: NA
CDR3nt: TGTGCCAGCAGTTTGGAGGACTACGAGCAGTACTTC
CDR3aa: CASSLEDYEQYF

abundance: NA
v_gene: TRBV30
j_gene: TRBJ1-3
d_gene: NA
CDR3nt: TGTGCCTGGGGCCGGGACAACTATCCTGGAAACACCATATATTTT
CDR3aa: CAWGRDNYPGNTIYF

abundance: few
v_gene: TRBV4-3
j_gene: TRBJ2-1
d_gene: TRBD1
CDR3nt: TGCGCCAGCAGCCAAGGGGGGACAGGGTTCAATGAGCAGTTCTTC
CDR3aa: CASSQGGTGFNEQFF

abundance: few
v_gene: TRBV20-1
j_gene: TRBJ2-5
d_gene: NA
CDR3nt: TGCAGTTCGCTCCTCCAAGAGACCCAGTACTTC
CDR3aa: CSSLLQETQYF

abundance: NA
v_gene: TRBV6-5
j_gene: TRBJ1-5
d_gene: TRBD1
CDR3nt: TGTGCCAGCACCCCGGACAGGGACCAGCCCCAGCATTTT
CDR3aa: CASTPDRDQPQHF

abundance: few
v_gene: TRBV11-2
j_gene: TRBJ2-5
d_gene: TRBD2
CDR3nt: TGTGCCAGCAGCCCGGGGGTAGCGGGATTCCAAGAGACCCAGTACTTC
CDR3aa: CASSPGVAGFQETQYF

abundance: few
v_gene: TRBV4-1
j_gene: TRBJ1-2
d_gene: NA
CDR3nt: TGCGCCAGCAGCCACGGGGAGGGCAGATATGGCTACACCTTC
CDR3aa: CASSHGEGRYGYTF

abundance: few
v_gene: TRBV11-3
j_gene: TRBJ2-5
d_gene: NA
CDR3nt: TGTGCCAGCAGCTTAGGGGAAGGTCAAAGGACCCAGTACTTC
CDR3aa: CASSLGEGQRTQYF

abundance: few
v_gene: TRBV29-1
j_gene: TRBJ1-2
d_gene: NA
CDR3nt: TGCAGCGTTGAGACGGGTGCCTATGGCTACACCTTC
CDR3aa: CSVETGAYGYTF